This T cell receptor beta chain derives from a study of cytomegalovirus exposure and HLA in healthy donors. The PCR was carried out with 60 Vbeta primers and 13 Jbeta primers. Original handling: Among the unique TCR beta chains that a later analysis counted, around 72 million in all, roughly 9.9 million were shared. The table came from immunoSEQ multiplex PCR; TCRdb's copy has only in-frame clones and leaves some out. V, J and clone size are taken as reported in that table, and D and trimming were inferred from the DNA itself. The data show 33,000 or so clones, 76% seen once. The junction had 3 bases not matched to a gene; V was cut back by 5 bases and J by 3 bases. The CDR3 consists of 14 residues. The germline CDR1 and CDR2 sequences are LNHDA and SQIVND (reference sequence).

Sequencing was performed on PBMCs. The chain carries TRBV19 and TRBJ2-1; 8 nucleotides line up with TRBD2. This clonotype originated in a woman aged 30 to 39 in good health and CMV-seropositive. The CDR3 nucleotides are TGTGCCAGTAGTTTGGCGGGAGGCTACAATGAGCAGTTCTTC. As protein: CASSLAGGYNEQFF. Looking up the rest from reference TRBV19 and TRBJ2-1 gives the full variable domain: DGGITQSPKYLFRKEGQNVTLSCEQNLNHDAMYWYRQDPGQGLRLIYYSQIVNDFQKGDIAEGYSVSREKKESFPLTVTSAQKNPTAFYLCASSLAGGYNEQFFGPGTRLTVL.